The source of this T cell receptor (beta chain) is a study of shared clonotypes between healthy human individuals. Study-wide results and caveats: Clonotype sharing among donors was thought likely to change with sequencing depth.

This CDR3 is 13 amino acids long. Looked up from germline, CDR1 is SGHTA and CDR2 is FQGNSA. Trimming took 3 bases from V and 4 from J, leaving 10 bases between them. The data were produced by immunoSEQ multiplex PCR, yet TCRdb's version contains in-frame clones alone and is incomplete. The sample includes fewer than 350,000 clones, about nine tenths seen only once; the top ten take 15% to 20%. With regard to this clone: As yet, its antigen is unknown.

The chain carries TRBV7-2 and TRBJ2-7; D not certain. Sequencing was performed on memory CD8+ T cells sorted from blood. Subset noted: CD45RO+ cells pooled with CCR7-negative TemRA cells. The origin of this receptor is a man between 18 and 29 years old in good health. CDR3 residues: CASSFGPKYEQYF. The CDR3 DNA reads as TGTGCCAGCAGCTTCGGACCCAAGTACGAGCAGTACTTC. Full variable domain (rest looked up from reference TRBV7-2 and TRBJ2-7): GAGVSQSPSNKVTEKGKDVELRCDPISGHTALYWYRQSLGQGLEFLIYFQGNSAPDKSGLPSDRFSAERTGGSVSTLTIQRTQQEDSAVYLCASSFGPKYEQYFGPGTRLTVT.